One and the same sample provided the 9 T cell receptor beta chains below, sequenced in a study of T-cell reconstitution after alpha-beta-depleted transplantation in children. The TCRbeta library incorporated unique molecular identifiers. TCRdb used MiXCR to reprocess the PCR reads, holding one entry per CDR3 protein. This table holds around 250,000 distinct CDR3 sequences, about 25% found once. The source was PBMCs, collected before TCRalphabeta/CD19-depleted stem cell transplant. The receptor source for this set is a girl aged 2 to 9 with Fanconi anemia, due to receive a stem cell transplant.

The chain couples TRBV29-1 to TRBJ2-7; TRBD2 agrees at 13 bases. Losses at the gene ends were 6 bases for V and 2 bases for J; bases not matched to a gene: 13. The CDR3 extends over 17 amino acids. Looked up from germline, CDR1 is SQVTM and CDR2 is ANQGSEA. CDR3 in DNA: TGCAGCGTGTACGGGACTAGCGGGACCGCTCCCGCCTACGAGCAGTACTTC. Translating it yields CSVYGTSGTAPAYEQYF.

This clonotype was observed at least ten times. This chain connects TRBV12-3 or TRBV12-4 to TRBJ2-3; 9 bases fit TRBD2. The CDR3 spans 14 residues. V trimming: 8 bases; J trimming: 2 bases; junction bases outside the gene matches: 5. DNA for the CDR3: TGTGCCAGCGGGTTAGCGGGGGCCACAGATACGCAGTATTTT. This sequence encodes CASGLAGATDTQYF.

This clonotype was counted ten times or more. This chain links TRBV20-1 with TRBJ1-2; 8 nucleotides line up with TRBD1. The CDR3 covers 16 residues. V lost 3 bases to trimming and J lost 5 bases; unmatched junction nucleotides: 14. The germline gives CDR1 DFQATT, CDR2 SNEGSKA (reference sequence). CDR3 DNA: TGCAGTGCTAGGGTCCAGGGGGCCCCCACAATTTATGGCTACACCTTC. This translates into CSARVQGAPTIYGYTF.

This clonotype was seen ten or more times. V usage is TRBV20-1 and J usage is TRBJ2-1; D assignment may be TRBD1 or TRBD2 (5 bases each). This CDR3 spans 12 amino acids. V lost 3 bases and J lost 9, with 12 bases in between. Germline CDR1 and CDR2: DFQATT and SNEGSKA (reference sequence). As DNA, the CDR3 is TGCAGTGCTAGTCCGGGACGAAGTGAGCAGTTCTTC. It is translated as CSASPGRSEQFF.

The gene calls are TRBV29-1 and TRBJ2-5; D might be TRBD1 (5 bases). The CDR3 is 14 residues long. Trimming left V 7 bases short and J 0 bases short, with 15 bases between. Germline loops: CDR1 SQVTM, CDR2 ANQGSEA. CDR3 nucleotides: TGCAGCGCCTTGGGGCAGGGATACCAAGAGACCCAGTACTTC. This codes for CSALGQGYQETQYF.

This clonotype was found a few times. This chain joins TRBV7-2 and TRBJ2-5; D gene unclear. Germline V gene sequence: CDR1 SGHTA, CDR2 FQGNSA. The CDR3 is 14 residues long. The V end lost 0 bases, the J end lost 4 bases, and 9 bases lay between the germline ends. The CDR3 DNA reads TGTGCCAGCAGCTTAGCCAATAGAGGAGAGACCCAGTACTTC. This translates into CASSLANRGETQYF.

This chain connects TRBV7-2 to TRBJ2-7, with D perhaps matching TRBD2 (6 bases). Germline assignment: CDR1 SGHTA and CDR2 FQGNSA. The CDR3 runs 14 residues. V lost 1 base and J 6 bases, leaving 13 bases between the germline ends. This CDR3 is CASSLVGSGFEQYF. The CDR3 region has the DNA TGTGCCAGCAGCTTAGTCGGTAGCGGATTCGAGCAGTACTTC.

This clonotype was counted at least ten times. DNA for the CDR3: TGCAGCGTTGAAGACCTAGCCAAAAACATTCAGTACTTC. It is translated as CSVEDLAKNIQYF. The chain uses TRBV29-1 and TRBJ2-4; no firm D call. The CDR3 sequence is 13 residues long. Germline V gene data show CDR1 as SQVTM and CDR2 as ANQGSEA. V lost 0 bases, J lost 0 bases, and 3 bases lay in between. The full variable domain, with the rest looked up from reference TRBV29-1 and TRBJ2-4, is SAVISQKPSRDICQRGTSLTIQCQVDSQVTMMFWYRQQPGQSLTLIATANQGSEATYESGFVIDKFPISRPNLTFSTLTVSNMSPEDSSIYLCSVEDLAKNIQYFGAGTRLSVL.

In this sample, this clonotype turned up many times. The V and J genes are TRBV5-1 and TRBJ2-3; 7 nucleotides agree with TRBD1. This CDR3 contains 16 residues. Germline V gene lookup returns CDR1 SGHRS and CDR2 YFSETQ. Losses at the gene ends were 2 bases for V and 0 bases for J; bases not matched to a gene: 6. The CDR3 DNA reads TGCGCCAGCAGCTTACGGACAGGAGTTAGCACAGATACGCAGTATTTT. Translating gives CASSLRTGVSTDTQYF. The full variable domain, completed using reference TRBV5-1 and TRBJ2-3, is KAGVTQTPRYLIKTRGQQVTLSCSPISGHRSVSWYQQTPGQGLQFLFEYFSETQRNKGNFPGRFSGRQFSNSRSEMNVSTLELGDSALYLCASSLRTGVSTDTQYFGPGTRLTVL.